Listed below are T cell receptor beta chains from one sample, sequenced in a study of cytomegalovirus exposure and HLA in healthy donors. This table comes from immunoSEQ multiplex PCR, and its TCRdb copy is limited to in-frame clones, with some not included. The sample lists about 130,000 clones, 89% seen once, with 9% in the top ten. The sample consisted of PBMCs. Receptors were obtained from a woman aged 18-29 years in good health and CMV-seropositive. Both conserved end residues are part of each CDR3. D genes are given only for firm matches. Clone size is not always given. Where it is, it says once, few, many or a class for expanded clones.

TRBV9	NA	TRBJ1-6	NA	TGTGCCAGCAGCGAATCCGGGACATACGGTTCACCCCTCCACTTT	CASSESGTYGSPLHF
TRBV5-1	NA	TRBJ2-7	NA	TGCGCCAGCAGCTTGGCGGTGTCAGGGGTTTACGAGCAGTACTTC	CASSLAVSGVYEQYF
TRBV6-1	TRBD2	TRBJ2-5	NA	TGTGCCAGCAGTGAAGCGGTCGGGGGGTTGGGGACCCAGTACTTC	CASSEAVGGLGTQYF
TRBV4-1	NA	TRBJ2-5	NA	TGCGCCAGCAGCCAAGTCGGAGGGGGCTTGCAAGAGACCCAGTACTTC	CASSQVGGGLQETQYF
TRBV18	TRBD1	TRBJ1-5	once	TGTGCCAGCTCACCCTATGCACAGGGGAACAATCAGCCCCAGCATTTT	CASSPYAQGNNQPQHF
TRBV28	TRBD1	TRBJ2-7	NA	TGTGCCAGCAGCCCCCCTCGTGCGGGGACAGGGGTTAGCTACGAGCAGTACTTC	CASSPPRAGTGVSYEQYF
TRBV5-6	NA	TRBJ2-1	NA	TGTGCCAGCAGCTTGACCGTTAGAAGCGTGGAGCAGTTCTTC	CASSLTVRSVEQFF
TRBV9	NA	TRBJ2-7	NA	TGTGCCAGCAGCGTGGGAGGGGGTACGTACGAGCAGTACTTC	CASSVGGGTYEQYF
TRBV4-1	NA	TRBJ2-3	NA	TGCGCCAGCAGCCAAGACATCTCCGGAGTGGTGTATTTT	CASSQDISGVVYF
TRBV7-9	NA	TRBJ2-6	NA	TGTGCCAGCAGCTTAAGCAACAGGGCGATCCCTGGGGCCAACGTCCTGACTTTC	CASSLSNRAIPGANVLTF
TRBV28	NA	TRBJ1-5	NA	TGTGCCAGCACACCCCCGCCCTCGGGGAGAGGTAGCAATCAGCCCCAGCATTTT	CASTPPPSGRGSNQPQHF
TRBV14	TRBD1	TRBJ1-2	NA	TGTGCCAGCAGCCAAGATGCAGGGGGTTATGGCTACACCTTC	CASSQDAGGYGYTF
TRBV6-5	NA	TRBJ2-7	once	TGTGCCAGCAGTTACTCGAAAGCACCGGGTTTTGCGGAGCAGTACTTC	CASSYSKAPGFAEQYF
TRBV2	TRBD2	TRBJ2-7	NA	TGTGCCAGCAGTGACCTCTTAGCGGGGGGGACCTACGAGCAGTACTTC	CASSDLLAGGTYEQYF
TRBV27	NA	TRBJ2-3	NA	TGTGCCAGCACACCGGGACAAATCACAGATACGCAGTATTTT	CASTPGQITDTQYF
TRBV9	TRBD1	TRBJ1-4	NA	TGTGCCAGCAGCGTAGGGGACAGGGTGAGCGAAAAACTGTTTTTT	CASSVGDRVSEKLFF
TRBV7-2	TRBD1	TRBJ1-2	NA	TGTGCCAGCAGCCCGACAGGGGGCCGCGGCTACACCTTC	CASSPTGGRGYTF
TRBV6-5	TRBD1	TRBJ1-1	NA	TGTGCCAGCAGTTTAACTAGACAGGGGAGCACTGAAGCTTTCTTT	CASSLTRQGSTEAFF
TRBV2	NA	TRBJ1-2	NA	TGTGCCAGCAATAAGGAGGGCGGATCCGGGTACTATGGCTACACCTTC	CASNKEGGSGYYGYTF
TRBV5-4	TRBD1	TRBJ1-3	once	TGTGCCAGCAGCCAAGGACAGGGCCTCTCTGGAAACACCATATATTTT	CASSQGQGLSGNTIYF